These 26 T cell receptor beta chains originate from one sample sequenced in a study of cytomegalovirus exposure and HLA in healthy donors. 60 Vbeta and 13 Jbeta primers were used in PCR. The data were produced by immunoSEQ multiplex PCR, yet TCRdb's version contains in-frame clones alone and is incomplete. Here the sample spans some 170,000 clones, around three quarters being singletons. Sample: PBMCs. The receptor set was obtained from a woman between 35 and 50 years old in good health and CMV-seronegative.

This rearrangement joins TRBV7-9 to TRBJ1-1; 10 bases are shared with TRBD1. Germline lookup yields CDR1 SEHNR and CDR2 FQNEAQ (reference sequence). The CDR3 sequence is 15 residues long. Unmatched junction bases numbered 9, after V lost 5 bases and J lost 6 bases. CDR3 protein: CASSLPTGGRAEAFF. CDR3 sequence (DNA): TGTGCCAGCAGCCTACCGACAGGGGGCCGCGCTGAAGCTTTCTTT.

There are a few counts of this clone. The V call is TRBV6-1, the J call TRBJ2-1; 9 bases line up with TRBD2. This CDR3 comprises 16 residues. Trimming at V came to 3 bases and at J to 4 bases, leaving 7 bases not matched to a gene. Per the germline V gene, CDR1 is MNHNS and CDR2 is SASEGT. The CDR3 here is CASSDLSGSLYNEQFF. CDR3 nucleotides: TGTGCCAGCAGTGACCTTAGCGGGAGTCTTTACAATGAGCAGTTCTTC.

Here the CDR3 reads CASSELEGPGGYTF. CDR3 nucleotides: TGTGCCAGCAGTGAATTAGAGGGTCCCGGTGGCTACACCTTC. The rearrangement links TRBV2 to TRBJ1-2; D gene unclear. Germline V gene data show CDR1 as SNHLY and CDR2 as FYNNEI. V was shortened by 2 bases and J by 7 bases, with 14 bases between the two germline ends. There are 14 residues in the CDR3.

The genes are TRBV6-1 and TRBJ2-3; tentative D call: TRBD2 (5 bases). From germline, CDR1 is MNHNS and CDR2 SASEGT. This CDR3 spans 16 amino acids. Trimming cost V 4 bases and J 4 bases, with 18 bases left between them. The CDR3 loop is CASSADRASRADTQYF. Here the CDR3 DNA reads TGTGCCAGCAGTGCAGACCGGGCCTCGAGGGCAGATACGCAGTATTTT.

The chain employs TRBV5-1 and TRBJ2-2, with D perhaps TRBD2 (6 bases). The V gene's germline CDR1 is SGHRS and CDR2 YFSETQ. Trimming removed 4 bases at V and 5 bases at J, with 18 bases between. The CDR3 has 16 amino acids. CDR3 loop: CASSPTGGMGTGELFF. In DNA, the CDR3 is TGCGCCAGCAGCCCCACGGGCGGGATGGGGACCGGGGAGCTGTTTTTT.

This clone was counted only a few times. The V call is TRBV27, the J call TRBJ1-3; unclear D gene. CDR3 length equals 13 residues. The germline V gene encodes CDR1 MNHEY and CDR2 SMNVEV (reference sequence). V was cut by 3 bases and J by 7 bases, with 10 bases left in between. The CDR3 here is CASSFNIGNTIYF. CDR3 sequence (DNA): TGTGCCAGCAGTTTTAATATCGGGAACACCATATATTTT.

This chain uses TRBV6-1 with TRBJ2-7; TRBD2 matches at 9 bases. The CDR3 runs to 14 residues. The germline CDR1 and CDR2 sequences are MNHNS and SASEGT. The V and J ends lost 6 bases and 2 bases, in that order; junction bases with no gene match: 5. CDR3 sequence: CASSLAGQTYEQYF. DNA of the CDR3: TGTGCCAGCAGCCTAGCGGGACAGACCTACGAGCAGTACTTC.

This clone has only a few counts. The V and J genes are TRBV6-5 and TRBJ1-1, with 7 bases matching TRBD1. Germline V CDR1 and CDR2: MNHEY, SVGAGI. This CDR3 spans 13 amino acids. The V gene end was trimmed by 8 bases and the J gene end by 5 bases; junction bases not matched to a gene: 8. The DNA for the CDR3 is TGTGCCAGCTACAAGACAGGGAGGACTGAAGCTTTCTTT. Translating it yields CASYKTGRTEAFF.

J is TRBJ2-5 and V is TRBV7-3; no clear D. Trimming took 5 bases from V and 5 from J, leaving 12 bases between them. Germline assignment: CDR1 SGHTA and CDR2 FQGTGA. This CDR3 has 13 amino acids. The CDR3 protein is CASSPPNVETQYF. The CDR3 DNA is TGTGCCAGCAGCCCTCCTAACGTGGAGACCCAGTACTTC.

The chain joins TRBV5-1 to TRBJ1-2; 9 nucleotides agree with TRBD1. The length of the CDR3 is 14 residues. Losses at the gene ends were 5 bases for V and 7 bases for J; bases not matched to a gene: 9. Germline assignment: CDR1 SGHRS and CDR2 YFSETQ. The CDR3 DNA reads as TGCGCCAGCAGTTACATGACAGGGGGAGGTGGCTACACCTTC. Residues: CASSYMTGGGGYTF.

Details on this clone: One junction end does not reproduce the germline sequence, and a read error may be involved. This chain joins TRBV7-7 and TRBJ2-5; the match to TRBD2 covers 7 bases. Germline V gene data show CDR1 as SSHAT and CDR2 as FNYEAQ (reference sequence). The CDR3 covers 14 residues. The CDR3 region is CASSPGAGQETQYF. The DNA for the CDR3 is TGTGCTAGCAGCCCTGGAGCGGGGCAGGAGACCCAGTACTTC.

The CDR3 coding sequence is TGTGCCAGCAGCCAGCAGGGGTCCAATCAGCCCCAGCATTTT. Protein: CASSQQGSNQPQHF. The chain joins TRBV4-2 to TRBJ1-5; tentatively, D is TRBD1 (6 bases). CDR3 length equals 14 residues. Germline CDR1 and CDR2: LGHNA and YNFKEQ. V lost 3 bases to trimming and J lost 3 bases, with 9 bases between them.

Comment on this clone: At one end the junction does not follow the germline gene, possibly because of a read error. The genes are TRBV4-1 and TRBJ1-6; the D is unclear. In germline, CDR1 is MGHRA, CDR2 YSYEKL. This CDR3 has 15 amino acids. The CDR3 DNA reads as TGCGCCAGCAGCGTAAGTGAGTCCTTTAATTCACCCCTCCACTTT. This translates into CASSVSESFNSPLHF.

This clone was picked up one time. The chain carries TRBV5-4 and TRBJ2-1; TRBD2 aligns across 10 bases. The V gene end was trimmed by 0 bases and the J gene end by 8 bases; junction bases not matched to a gene: 8. CDR1 and CDR2 from the germline V gene are SGHNT and YYREEE (reference sequence). The CDR3 is 16 residues long. CDR3 in amino acids: CASSLGLAGVMDEQFF. CDR3 coding DNA: TGTGCCAGCAGCTTGGGCCTAGCGGGAGTAATGGATGAGCAGTTCTTC.

V usage is TRBV18 and J usage is TRBJ1-5; no reliable D call. Trimming stripped 4 bases from V and 0 bases from J, with 7 bases between. Germline V gene data show CDR1 as KGHSH and CDR2 as LQKENI. The CDR3 has 14 residues. CDR3 sequence: CASSQESSNQPQHF. As DNA, the CDR3 is TGTGCCAGCTCACAAGAGTCTAGCAATCAGCCCCAGCATTTT.

This chain connects TRBV29-1 to TRBJ1-6, with D uncertain. The CDR3 is 13 amino acids. The germline gives CDR1 SQVTM, CDR2 ANQGSEA. The ends were cut back, 4 bases at V and 5 bases at J, with 9 bases in the middle. The CDR3 here is CSVAEHNNSPLHF. In DNA form, the CDR3 reads TGCAGCGTTGCAGAGCACAATAATTCACCCCTCCACTTT.

The genes are TRBV7-8 and TRBJ1-1; 8 bases align to TRBD1. The CDR3 spans 18 residues. CDR1 is SGHVS, CDR2 FQNEAQ, per germline. Trimming took 5 bases from V and 0 from J; bases not matched to a gene: 14. CDR3 DNA sequence: TGTGCCAGCAGCCTGGGGACAGGTCATACACGGATGAACACTGAAGCTTTCTTT. Its protein product is CASSLGTGHTRMNTEAFF. Based on the CDR3 plus reference TRBV7-8 and TRBJ1-1, the full variable domain is GAGVSQSPRYKVAKRGQDVALRCDPISGHVSLFWYQQALGQGPEFLTYFQNEAQLDKSGLPSDRFFAERPEGSVSTLKIQRTQQEDSAVYLCASSLGTGHTRMNTEAFFGQGTRLTVV.

This clone has a handful of counts. The chain uses TRBV2 and TRBJ2-1; D call uncertain. V was clipped by 5 bases and J by 9 bases, with 14 bases between them. The CDR3 extends over 13 amino acids. Germline CDR1 SNHLY, CDR2 FYNNEI. CDR3 DNA sequence: TGTGCCAGCAGTAGTGCCTACAGTAGTGAGCAGTTCTTC. Protein: CASSSAYSSEQFF.

The rearrangement joins TRBV6-1 to TRBJ2-3, with D uncertain. The germline V gene has CDR1 MNHNS and CDR2 SASEGT. The CDR3 is made up of 16 amino acids. V lost 0 bases, J lost 2 bases, and 12 bases lay in between. The CDR3 sequence is CASSEADLVYTDTQYF. CDR3 in DNA: TGTGCCAGCAGTGAAGCTGATCTAGTCTACACAGATACGCAGTATTTT.

The chain has TRBV29-1 and TRBJ1-1; D not certain. Trimming took off 8 bases at V and 0 bases at J, with 10 bases between the two ends. Per germline, CDR1 SQVTM and CDR2 ANQGSEA. The CDR3 consists of 12 residues. CDR3 region: CSPVHMNTEAFF. CDR3 DNA: TGCAGCCCAGTCCATATGAACACTGAAGCTTTCTTT.

This clone was picked up one time. The chain employs TRBV19 and TRBJ2-7; TRBD2 aligns across 7 bases. Germline CDR1 LNHDA, CDR2 SQIVND (reference sequence). The trim removed 5 bases at V and 0 bases at J, leaving 7 bases unmatched. The CDR3 loop spans 15 amino acids. The DNA for the CDR3 is TGTGCCAGTAGTCTGGCGGGAGCTAGCTCCTACGAGCAGTACTTC. Translating it yields CASSLAGASSYEQYF.

This clone appeared once. V gene TRBV6-4 combines with J gene TRBJ2-1, with D possibly being TRBD2 (6 bases). V lost 10 bases and J lost 1, with 23 bases in between. This CDR3 has 17 residues. Per the germline V gene, CDR1 is MRHNA and CDR2 is SNTAGT. The CDR3 region is CATSEGAGTLSYNEQFF. CDR3 in DNA: TGTGCCACCTCAGAAGGGGCAGGGACTCTATCCTACAATGAGCAGTTCTTC.

The chain employs TRBV28 and TRBJ1-3, with 7 nucleotides matching TRBD1. The CDR3 contains 17 residues. CDR1 and CDR2 from the germline V gene are MDHEN and SYDVKM. V lost 3 bases and J lost 1; bases outside the gene matches: 9. CDR3 sequence reads: CASSLGSGGISGNTIYF. The CDR3 DNA reads TGTGCCAGCAGTTTGGGGTCAGGGGGTATTTCTGGAAACACCATATATTTT.

The chain combines TRBV19 with TRBJ2-1; TRBD2 matches at 12 bases. The length of the CDR3 is 16 residues. Germline V gene sequence: CDR1 LNHDA, CDR2 SQIVND (reference sequence). V trimming: 5 bases; J trimming: 2 bases; junction bases outside the gene matches: 4. Written as DNA, the CDR3 is TGTGCCAGTAGTTCCAGGACTAGCGGGACCTACAATGAGCAGTTCTTC. Residues: CASSSRTSGTYNEQFF.

The chain carries TRBV11-1 and TRBJ2-3; no clear D gene. Trimming removed 4 bases from V and 0 bases from J, with 8 bases in between. Germline loops: CDR1 SGHAT, CDR2 FQDESV (reference sequence). The CDR3 runs 14 residues. The CDR3 sequence: CASSSLTSTDTQYF. The DNA for the CDR3 is TGTGCCAGCAGCTCTTTGACTAGCACAGATACGCAGTATTTT. Based on the CDR3 plus reference TRBV11-1 and TRBJ2-3, the full variable domain is EAEVAQSPRYKITEKSQAVAFWCDPISGHATLYWYRQILGQGPELLVQFQDESVVDDSQLPKDRFSAERLKGVDSTLKIQPAELGDSAMYLCASSSLTSTDTQYFGPGTRLTVL.

This clone appeared a single time. CDR3 sequence reads: CASSLAAGAPSEPQHF. CDR3 DNA sequence: TGTGCCAGCAGCTTGGCTGCAGGGGCCCCGTCTGAGCCCCAGCATTTT. The chain links TRBV5-6 to TRBJ1-5; D may be TRBD1 (6 bases). Trimming stripped 0 bases from V and 8 bases from J, with 18 bases between. This CDR3 spans 16 amino acids. CDR1 and CDR2 from the germline V gene are SGHDT and YYEEEE.